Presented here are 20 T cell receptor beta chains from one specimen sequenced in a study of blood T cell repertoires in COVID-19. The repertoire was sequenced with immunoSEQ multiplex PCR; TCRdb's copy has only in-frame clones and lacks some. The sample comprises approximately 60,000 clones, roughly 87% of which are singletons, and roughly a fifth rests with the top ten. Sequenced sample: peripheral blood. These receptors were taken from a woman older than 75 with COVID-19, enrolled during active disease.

The DNA of the CDR3 is TGTGCCAGCAGCTCACGACAGGGTTGGATCGACGGCTACACCTTC. It encodes CASSSRQGWIDGYTF. The chain combines TRBV21-1 with TRBJ1-2; the table's TRBD1 call for D was not verified on the DNA. TRBV21-1 is shown as a pseudogene. This CDR3 is built from 15 residues.

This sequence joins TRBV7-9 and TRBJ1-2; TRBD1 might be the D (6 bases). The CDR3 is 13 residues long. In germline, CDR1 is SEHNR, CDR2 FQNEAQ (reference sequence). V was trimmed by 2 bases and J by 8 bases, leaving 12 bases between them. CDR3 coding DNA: TGTGCCAGCAGCTTACAGGGGTGGGGCGGCTACACCTTC. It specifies CASSLQGWGGYTF.

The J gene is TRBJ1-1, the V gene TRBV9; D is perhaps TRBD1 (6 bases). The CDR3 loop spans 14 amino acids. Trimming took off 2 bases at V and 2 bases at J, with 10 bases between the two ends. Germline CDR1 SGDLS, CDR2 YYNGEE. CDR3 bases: TGTGCCAGCAGCGTTGGACAGTCAAACACTGAAGCTTTCTTT. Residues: CASSVGQSNTEAFF.

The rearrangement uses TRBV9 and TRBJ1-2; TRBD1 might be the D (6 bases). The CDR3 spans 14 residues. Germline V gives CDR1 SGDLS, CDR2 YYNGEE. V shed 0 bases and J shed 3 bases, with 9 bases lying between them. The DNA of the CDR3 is TGTGCCAGCAGCGTAGGGGGGCTGGACTATGGCTACACCTTC. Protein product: CASSVGGLDYGYTF.

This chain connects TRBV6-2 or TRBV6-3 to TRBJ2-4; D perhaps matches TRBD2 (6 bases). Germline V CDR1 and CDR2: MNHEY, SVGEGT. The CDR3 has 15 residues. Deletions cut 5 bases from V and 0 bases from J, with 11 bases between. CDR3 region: CASSGSGLAKNIQYF. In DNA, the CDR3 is TGTGCCAGCAGTGGTAGCGGTCTAGCCAAAAACATTCAGTACTTC.

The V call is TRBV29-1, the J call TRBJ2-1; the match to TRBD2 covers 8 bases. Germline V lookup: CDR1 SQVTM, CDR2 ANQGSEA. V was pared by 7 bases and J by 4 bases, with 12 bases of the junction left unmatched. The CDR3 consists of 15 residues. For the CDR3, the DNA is TGCAGCGCCGAGGGTGGGCGGGGGGATTACAATGAGCAGTTCTTC. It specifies CSAEGGRGDYNEQFF.

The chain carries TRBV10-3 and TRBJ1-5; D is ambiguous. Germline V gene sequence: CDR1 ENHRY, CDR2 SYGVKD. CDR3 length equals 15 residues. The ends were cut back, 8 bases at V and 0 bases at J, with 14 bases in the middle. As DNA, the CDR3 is TGTGCCATCGGATCCGACATTTATAGCAATCAGCCCCAGCATTTT. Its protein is CAIGSDIYSNQPQHF.

This chain's CDR3 is CASSLGQESSGNTIYF. The CDR3 DNA follows: TGTGCCAGCAGCCTCGGACAGGAGAGCTCTGGAAACACCATATATTTT. The rearrangement uses TRBV4-2 and TRBJ1-3; 7 nucleotides line up with TRBD1. This CDR3 spans 16 amino acids. V gave up 4 bases and J gave up 0 bases; unmatched junction bases: 6. Germline CDR1 reads LGHNA; CDR2 reads YNFKEQ.

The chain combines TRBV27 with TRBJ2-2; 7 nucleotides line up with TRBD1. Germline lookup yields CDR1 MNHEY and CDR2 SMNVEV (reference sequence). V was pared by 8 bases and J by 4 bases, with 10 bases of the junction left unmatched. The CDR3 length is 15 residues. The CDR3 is CASSFGTASTGELFF. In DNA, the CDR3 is TGTGCCAGCTCCTTCGGGACAGCCTCCACCGGGGAGCTGTTTTTT.

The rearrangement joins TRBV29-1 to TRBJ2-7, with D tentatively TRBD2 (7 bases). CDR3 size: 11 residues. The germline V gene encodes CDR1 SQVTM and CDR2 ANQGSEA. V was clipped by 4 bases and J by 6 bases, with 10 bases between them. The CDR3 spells CSVGGGGEQYF. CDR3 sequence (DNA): TGCAGCGTTGGCGGGGGCGGCGAGCAGTACTTC.

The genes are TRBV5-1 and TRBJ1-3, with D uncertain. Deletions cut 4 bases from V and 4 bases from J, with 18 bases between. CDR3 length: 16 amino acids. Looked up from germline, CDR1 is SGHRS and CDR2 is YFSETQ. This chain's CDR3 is CASSREVDMGGNTIYF. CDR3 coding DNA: TGCGCCAGCAGCCGGGAGGTCGACATGGGCGGAAACACCATATATTTT.

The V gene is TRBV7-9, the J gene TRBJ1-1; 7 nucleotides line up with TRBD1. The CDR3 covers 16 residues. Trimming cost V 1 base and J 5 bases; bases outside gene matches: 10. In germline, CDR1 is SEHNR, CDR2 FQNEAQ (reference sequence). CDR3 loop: CASSLVPGRGRTEAFF. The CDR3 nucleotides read TGTGCCAGCAGCTTAGTCCCTGGCAGGGGGAGGACTGAAGCTTTCTTT. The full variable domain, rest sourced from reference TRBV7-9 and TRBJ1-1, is DTGVSQNPRHKITKRGQNVTFRCDPISEHNRLYWYRQTLGQGPEFLTYFQNEAQLEKSRLLSDRFSAERPKGSFSTLEIQRTEQGDSAMYLCASSLVPGRGRTEAFFGQGTRLTVV.

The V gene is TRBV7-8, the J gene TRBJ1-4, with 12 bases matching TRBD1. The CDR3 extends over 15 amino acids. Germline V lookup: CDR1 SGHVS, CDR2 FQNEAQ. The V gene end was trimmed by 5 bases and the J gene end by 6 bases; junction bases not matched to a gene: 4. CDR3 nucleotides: TGTGCCAGCAGCCTGGGACAGGGGGCATATGAAAAACTGTTTTTT. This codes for CASSLGQGAYEKLFF.

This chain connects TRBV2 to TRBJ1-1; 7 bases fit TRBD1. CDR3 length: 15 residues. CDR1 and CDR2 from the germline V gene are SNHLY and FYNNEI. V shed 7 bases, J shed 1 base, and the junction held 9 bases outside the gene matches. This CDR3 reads CASTLTGNKNTEAFF. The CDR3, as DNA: TGTGCCAGCACCCTGACAGGGAATAAGAACACTGAAGCTTTCTTT.

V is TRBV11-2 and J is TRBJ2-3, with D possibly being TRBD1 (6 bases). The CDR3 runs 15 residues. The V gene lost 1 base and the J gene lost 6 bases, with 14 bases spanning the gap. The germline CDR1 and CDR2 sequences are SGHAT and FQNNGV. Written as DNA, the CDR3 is TGTGCCAGCAGCTTAGGTTCCACAGGGTTGGATACGCAGTATTTT. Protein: CASSLGSTGLDTQYF.

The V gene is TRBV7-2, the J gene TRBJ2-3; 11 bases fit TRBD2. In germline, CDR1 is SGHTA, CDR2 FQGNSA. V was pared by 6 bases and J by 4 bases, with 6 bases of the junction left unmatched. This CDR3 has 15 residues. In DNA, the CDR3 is TGTGCCAGCAGTTTGGGACTAGCGGACGCAGATACGCAGTATTTT. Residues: CASSLGLADADTQYF.

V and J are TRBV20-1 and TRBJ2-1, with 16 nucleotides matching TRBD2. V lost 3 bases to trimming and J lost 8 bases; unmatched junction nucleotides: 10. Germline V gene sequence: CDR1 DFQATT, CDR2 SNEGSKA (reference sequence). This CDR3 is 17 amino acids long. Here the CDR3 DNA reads TGCAGTGCTAGTTCTCCCGGGACTAGCGGGGGGGCAGATGAGCAGTTCTTC. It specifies CSASSPGTSGGADEQFF.

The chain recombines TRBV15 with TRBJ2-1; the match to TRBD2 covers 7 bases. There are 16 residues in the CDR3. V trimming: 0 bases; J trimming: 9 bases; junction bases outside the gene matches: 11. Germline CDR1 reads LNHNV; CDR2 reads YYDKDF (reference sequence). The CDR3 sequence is CATSRDAASGKGEQFF. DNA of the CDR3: TGTGCCACCAGCAGAGATGCGGCTAGCGGAAAGGGTGAGCAGTTCTTC.

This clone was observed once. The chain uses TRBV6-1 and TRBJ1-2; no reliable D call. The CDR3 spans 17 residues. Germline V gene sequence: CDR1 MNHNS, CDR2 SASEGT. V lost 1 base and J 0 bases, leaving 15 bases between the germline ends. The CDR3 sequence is CASSEGFTAVANYGYTF. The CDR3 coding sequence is TGTGCCAGCAGTGAAGGATTTACAGCTGTTGCTAACTATGGCTACACCTTC.

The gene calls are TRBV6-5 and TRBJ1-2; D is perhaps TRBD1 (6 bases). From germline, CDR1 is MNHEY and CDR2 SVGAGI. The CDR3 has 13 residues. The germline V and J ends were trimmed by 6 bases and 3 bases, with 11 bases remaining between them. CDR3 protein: CASSPQGDYGYTF. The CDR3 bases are TGTGCCAGCAGCCCACAGGGAGACTATGGCTACACCTTC.